Listed here are 32 T cell receptor beta chains from one sample, sequenced in a study of T cells in Graves' hyperthyroidism and ophthalmopathy. Amplification of TCR beta CDR3 regions used RNA as the template. RT-PCR in the first round (using the HTBI primer set) targeted the TCR CDR3. MiXCR, applied by TCRdb to the multiplex PCR reads, yields one record per CDR3 protein. The table records 400,000 to 500,000 distinct CDR3 sequences, about 15% of them present only once. Sequenced sample: blood. The receptors originated from a man between 18 and 29 years old with Graves' ophthalmopathy.

The rearrangement joins TRBV6-1 to TRBJ1-6; 8 bases align to TRBD1. J was trimmed by 11 bases and V by 6 bases; bases with no gene match: 12. The CDR3 is 15 amino acids. Per germline, CDR1 MNHNS and CDR2 SASEGT. CDR3 protein: CASSLLRGQEAPLHF. The CDR3 bases are TGTGCCAGCAGCCTCCTTAGGGGACAGGAGGCACCCCTCCACTTT.

The table lists this clonotype with many counts. V gene TRBV3-1 combines with J gene TRBJ1-6; D is ambiguous. V was clipped by 0 bases and J by 7 bases, with 16 bases between them. The CDR3 extends over 17 amino acids. From germline, CDR1 is LGHDT and CDR2 YNNKEL (reference sequence). The DNA for the CDR3 is TGTGCCAGCAGCCAAGAGACACTACGAGGTTTAAATTCACCCCTCCACTTT. It is translated as CASSQETLRGLNSPLHF. The whole variable domain, remainder taken from reference TRBV3-1 and TRBJ1-6, is DTAVSQTPKYLVTQMGNDKSIKCEQNLGHDTMYWYKQDSKKFLKIMFSYNNKELIINETVPNRFSPKSPDKAHLNLHINSLELGDSAVYFCASSQETLRGLNSPLHFGNGTRLTVT.

This clonotype was observed a few times. J is TRBJ1-1 and V is TRBV19; no clear D. Between the trimmed V and J ends, which lost 1 base and 4 bases, there was a span of 19 bases. CDR3 size: 17 residues. The germline V gene has CDR1 LNHDA and CDR2 SQIVND (reference sequence). The CDR3 region has the DNA TGTGCCAGTAGTATAGGTTTCGGAGGGTTCAAGGGCACTGAAGCTTTCTTT. As protein: CASSIGFGGFKGTEAFF.

This clonotype was recorded many times. The chain is built from TRBV19 and TRBJ1-2; 9 positions agree with TRBD1. The CDR3 consists of 13 residues. Germline trimming cut 6 bases from V and 6 bases from J; bases unmatched to any gene: 5. The germline V gene encodes CDR1 LNHDA and CDR2 SQIVND (reference sequence). DNA for the CDR3: TGTGCCAGTAGGGGACAGGGCGCAAATGGCTACACCTTC. Its translation is CASRGQGANGYTF.

The rearrangement links TRBV28 to TRBJ2-7; D remains ambiguous. CDR3 length equals 12 residues. CDR1 is MDHEN and CDR2 is SYDVKM in the germline V gene. The germline V and J ends were trimmed by 7 bases and 0 bases, with 7 bases remaining between them. CDR3 bases: TGTGCCAGCAAGGCAGGCTCCTACGAGCAGTACTTC. Translating gives CASKAGSYEQYF.

This clonotype was detected a few times. V gene TRBV12-3 or TRBV12-4 combines with J gene TRBJ1-2, with D possibly being TRBD1 (5 bases). The V end was cut by 6 bases, the J end by 4 bases, with 21 bases between. The CDR3 runs 16 residues. In nucleotides, the CDR3 is TGTGCCAGCAGAGAAGCTTCCGCGCGGGGGATCTATGGCTACACCTTC. Residues: CASREASARGIYGYTF.

A note on this clonotype: One junction end disagrees with the germline gene, perhaps due to a read error. CDR3 DNA: TGCGCCACCAGTGATGCACGGGGGGGTGGCTACACCTTC. Its protein product is CATSDARGGGYTF. This rearrangement joins TRBV24-1 to TRBJ1-2; a possible D gene is TRBD1 (5 bases). This CDR3 comprises 13 residues. Per the germline V gene, CDR1 is KGHDR and CDR2 is SFDVKD.

V usage is TRBV6-1 and J usage is TRBJ2-2, with D maybe TRBD2 (5 bases). Germline V gene sequence: CDR1 MNHNS, CDR2 SASEGT. V dropped 4 bases and J dropped 6 bases, with 9 bases sitting between them. The CDR3 covers 13 residues. The CDR3 reads CASSAAGAGELFF. DNA for the CDR3: TGTGCCAGCAGTGCAGCCGGGGCCGGGGAGCTGTTTTTT.

V gene TRBV6-1 combines with J gene TRBJ2-3; 7 bases align to TRBD2. Trimming removed 6 bases from V and 2 bases from J; junction bases left unmatched: 8. This CDR3 spans 15 amino acids. From germline, CDR1 is MNHNS and CDR2 SASEGT. In DNA form, the CDR3 reads TGTGCCAGCAGCCTTGATGGGGGGGACACAGATACGCAGTATTTT. This codes for CASSLDGGDTDTQYF.

The rearrangement uses TRBV4-1 and TRBJ1-4; D remains unclear. Per the germline V gene, CDR1 is MGHRA and CDR2 is YSYEKL. The CDR3 sequence is 12 residues long. The V and J ends lost 6 bases and 8 bases respectively, with 10 bases between them. The DNA for the CDR3 is TGCGCCAGCAGGAAAAGGAACGAAAAACTGTTTTTT. It is translated as CASRKRNEKLFF.

Ten or more counts support this clonotype. The V gene is TRBV18, the J gene TRBJ2-2; 7 nucleotides agree with TRBD1. The CDR3 length is 15 residues. Looked up from germline, CDR1 is KGHSH and CDR2 is LQKENI. V gave up 1 base and J gave up 2 bases; unmatched junction bases: 1. The CDR3 coding sequence is TGTGCCAGCTCACCACAGGGGGCTAACACCGGGGAGCTGTTTTTT. As protein: CASSPQGANTGELFF.

There are many counts of this clonotype. The chain is built from TRBV5-8 and TRBJ2-3, with a tentative D call TRBD1 (6 bases). Per the germline V gene, CDR1 is SGHTS and CDR2 is YDEGEE. The CDR3 is 17 residues long. Trimming took 3 bases from V and 0 from J, leaving 17 bases between them. The CDR3 region has the DNA TGTGCCAGCAGCTCTATCGGACAGAGCCCTAGCACAGATACGCAGTATTTT. Translated: CASSSIGQSPSTDTQYF.

This chain uses TRBV12-3 or TRBV12-4 with TRBJ2-3; 9 bases are shared with TRBD1. V dropped 6 bases and J dropped 4; count of bases not matched to a gene: 17. The CDR3 length is 18 residues. CDR3 residues: CASSVAVPGTGFPDTQYF. CDR3 coding DNA: TGTGCCAGCAGCGTCGCGGTCCCCGGGACAGGGTTCCCAGATACGCAGTATTTT.

V gene TRBV3-1 combines with J gene TRBJ1-1, with D perhaps matching TRBD1 (6 bases). Germline CDR1 reads LGHDT; CDR2 reads YNNKEL (reference sequence). This CDR3 has 13 amino acids. Trimming removed 4 bases at V and 4 bases at J, with 10 bases between. The CDR3 region has the DNA TGTGCCAGCAGCCGGGGGGGGGCCACTGAAGCTTTCTTT. Residues: CASSRGGATEAFF.

This clonotype was picked up a small number of times. The chain employs TRBV6-1 and TRBJ2-2; 8 bases line up with TRBD2. CDR1 and CDR2 (germline): MNHNS, SASEGT. The CDR3 has 13 residues. The ends lost 6 bases at V and 6 bases at J; junction bases unmatched: 3. The CDR3 DNA reads as TGTGCCAGCAGCCAACTAGCGGCCGGGGAGCTGTTTTTT. This translates into CASSQLAAGELFF.

Many counts were recorded for this clonotype. The chain links TRBV11-2 to TRBJ2-7; possibly TRBD1 or TRBD2 for D (5 bases each). Germline assignment: CDR1 SGHAT and CDR2 FQNNGV. The V end was cut by 0 bases, the J end by 4 bases, with 10 bases between. The CDR3 runs to 14 residues. CDR3 residues: CASSLDRESYEQYF. CDR3 sequence (DNA): TGTGCCAGCAGCTTAGACAGGGAGTCGTACGAGCAGTACTTC.

This clonotype has ten or more counts. The chain couples TRBV11-2 to TRBJ2-5, with TRBD1 matching 10 bases. J lost 13 bases, V lost 5 bases, and 19 bases had no gene match. Germline loops: CDR1 SGHAT, CDR2 FQNNGV. The length of the CDR3 is 16 residues. In nucleotides, the CDR3 is TGTGCCAGCAGCCCCTCCCCCGGGACAGGGGTTTCCGGAAGGTACTTC. Its protein is CASSPSPGTGVSGRYF.

This clonotype was seen a handful of times. The rearrangement uses TRBV29-1 and TRBJ2-2; D gene unclear. The V gene lost 6 bases and the J gene lost 6 bases, with 8 bases spanning the gap. Germline values: CDR1 SQVTM, CDR2 ANQGSEA. CDR3 length: 11 residues. The CDR3 here is CSVPLAGELFF. CDR3 bases: TGCAGCGTACCCTTAGCCGGGGAGCTGTTTTTT.

This clonotype came up a few times. This rearrangement joins TRBV27 to TRBJ1-4; 7 nucleotides align to TRBD1. Germline CDR1 MNHEY, CDR2 SMNVEV (reference sequence). The CDR3 length is 15 residues. J gave up 4 bases and V 6 bases, and 8 bases lay outside the gene matches. Here the CDR3 reads CASRHSGQLNEKLFF. In nucleotides, the CDR3 is TGTGCCAGCAGACACTCGGGACAGCTTAATGAAAAACTGTTTTTT. The complete variable domain, with remaining parts taken from reference TRBV27 and TRBJ1-4, reads EAQVTQNPRYLITVTGKKLTVTCSQNMNHEYMSWYRQDPGLGLRQIYYSMNVEVTDKGDVPEGYKVSRKEKRNFPLILESPSPNQTSLYFCASRHSGQLNEKLFFGSGTQLSVL.

This clonotype was counted at least ten times. The chain carries TRBV18 and TRBJ2-3; tentative D call: TRBD2 (6 bases). Germline V gene data show CDR1 as KGHSH and CDR2 as LQKENI. Trimming removed 4 bases from V and 2 bases from J, with 13 bases in between. The CDR3 spans 15 residues. The CDR3 bases are TGTGCCAGCTCACGGGCTAGCGCAATCACAGATACGCAGTATTTT. It specifies CASSRASAITDTQYF.

This clonotype was observed many times. The chain carries TRBV12-3 or TRBV12-4 and TRBJ2-5; 11 nucleotides match TRBD2. V lost 6 bases to trimming and J lost 4 bases; unmatched junction nucleotides: 4. This CDR3 is 14 amino acids long. The CDR3 spells CASRSGLAGETQYF. The CDR3 DNA follows: TGTGCCAGCAGGAGTGGACTAGCGGGAGAGACCCAGTACTTC.

This clonotype came up many times. This chain uses TRBV3-1 with TRBJ2-7; 7 bases line up with TRBD1. The CDR3 covers 14 residues. Germline V CDR1 and CDR2: LGHDT, YNNKEL (reference sequence). Unmatched junction bases numbered 6, after V lost 4 bases and J lost 3 bases. This chain's CDR3 is CASSRQGLDYEQYF. The CDR3 DNA reads TGTGCCAGCAGCCGACAGGGTCTTGACTACGAGCAGTACTTC.

This clonotype was observed at least ten times. This chain uses TRBV12-3 or TRBV12-4 with TRBJ2-7; D not certain. The CDR3 is 14 amino acids. V dropped 5 bases and J dropped 2 bases, with 13 bases sitting between them. CDR3 nucleotides: TGTGCCAGCAGTGGGGTTAAGCGCACCTACGAGCAGTACTTC. Protein product: CASSGVKRTYEQYF.

The chain has TRBV4-2 and TRBJ1-2, with 8 positions matching TRBD1. The J segment lost 7 bases and the V segment lost 0 bases, leaving 16 bases of the junction unmatched. The CDR3 covers 18 residues. From germline, CDR1 is LGHNA and CDR2 YNFKEQ. The CDR3 nucleotides read TGTGCCAGCAGCCAAGACCTAACCGGACAGGGTGTTTTAGGTGGCTACACCTTC. It yields the protein CASSQDLTGQGVLGGYTF.

The CDR3 is CASSLGADTYEQYF. CDR3 coding DNA: TGTGCCAGCAGCTTAGGTGCAGATACCTACGAGCAGTACTTC. This sequence joins TRBV11-1 and TRBJ2-7; no clear D. The CDR3 runs to 14 residues. The germline gives CDR1 SGHAT, CDR2 FQDESV (reference sequence). V was trimmed by 1 base and J by 2 bases, leaving 9 bases between them.

This clonotype appeared many times. The chain carries TRBV29-1 and TRBJ2-1; 9 nucleotides line up with TRBD1. Germline V lookup: CDR1 SQVTM, CDR2 ANQGSEA. Losses at the gene ends were 7 bases for V and 0 bases for J; bases not matched to a gene: 1. The CDR3 extends over 13 amino acids. CDR3 loop: CSADRGSYNEQFF. CDR3 DNA sequence: TGCAGCGCGGACAGGGGCTCCTACAATGAGCAGTTCTTC.

This clonotype appeared many times. The V and J genes are TRBV18 and TRBJ2-5; unclear D gene. The V end lost 3 bases, the J end lost 0 bases, and 14 bases lay between the germline ends. The CDR3 runs 16 residues. CDR1 KGHSH and CDR2 LQKENI come from the germline V gene. CDR3 nucleotides: TGTGCCAGCTCACCGTTTGGAACGTCGCACCAAGAGACCCAGTACTTC. Its protein is CASSPFGTSHQETQYF.

This clonotype has at least ten counts. The chain is built from TRBV4-2 and TRBJ2-5, with TRBD2 matching over 10 bases. The V gene's germline CDR1 is LGHNA and CDR2 YNFKEQ. The CDR3 extends over 16 amino acids. V trimming: 1 base; J trimming: 2 bases; junction bases outside the gene matches: 4. Written as DNA, the CDR3 is TGTGCCAGCAGCCAAGGTCCAGCGGGGGGGCAAGAGACCCAGTACTTC. This encodes CASSQGPAGGQETQYF.

This clonotype was recorded at least ten times. The rearrangement joins TRBV3-1 to TRBJ2-2; D possibly corresponds to TRBD1 (6 bases). Germline loops: CDR1 LGHDT, CDR2 YNNKEL (reference sequence). Trimming took 0 bases from V and 12 from J, leaving 8 bases between them. CDR3 length equals 12 residues. CDR3 DNA: TGTGCCAGCAGCCAAGACACAGGGCAGCTGTTTTTT. Encoded protein: CASSQDTGQLFF. The full variable domain, in which reference TRBV3-1 and TRBJ2-2 provide the parts outside the CDR3, is DTAVSQTPKYLVTQMGNDKSIKCEQNLGHDTMYWYKQDSKKFLKIMFSYNNKELIINETVPNRFSPKSPDKAHLNLHINSLELGDSAVYFCASSQDTGQLFFGEGSRLTVL.

The J gene is TRBJ2-3, the V gene TRBV11-2; D is possibly TRBD2 (6 bases). Germline CDR1 and CDR2: SGHAT and FQNNGV. V was trimmed by 9 bases and J by 7 bases, leaving 14 bases between them. The CDR3 has 12 residues. CDR3 protein: CASSPGVYTQYF. The CDR3, as DNA: TGTGCCAGTAGCCCGGGGGTCTATACGCAGTATTTT.

This clonotype showed up many times. One junction end does not reproduce the germline sequence, and a read error may be involved. V and J are TRBV6-1 and TRBJ1-1; 8 bases fit TRBD1. The V gene's germline CDR1 is MNHNS and CDR2 SASEGT. The CDR3 is 14 amino acids. The CDR3 sequence is CASRDGQGNTEAFF. In DNA form, the CDR3 reads TGCGCCAGCAGAGATGGACAGGGGAACACTGAAGCTTTCTTT.

This clonotype was seen a single time. This chain uses TRBV5-1 with TRBJ2-1; 13 positions match TRBD2. In germline, CDR1 is SGHRS, CDR2 YFSETQ. The CDR3 loop spans 16 amino acids. V lost 3 bases and J lost 4; bases outside the gene matches: 4. The CDR3 DNA reads TGCGCCAGCAGCTCAGGGACTAGCGGGGCATACAATGAGCAGTTCTTC. It is translated as CASSSGTSGAYNEQFF.